These 25 T cell receptor beta chains share one sample of origin, sequenced in a study of CD8+ T cells in alopecia areata. Sequencing templates came from extracted RNA that was reverse transcribed into cDNA. Sequencing was performed with immunoSEQ multiplex PCR; in TCRdb, only in-frame clones are kept and a portion is missing. The top ten clones hold approximately 5.4% of a sample with approximately 89,000 clones, roughly half of them seen once. The specimen sequenced was NKG2D-high CD8+ T cells sorted from blood. The receptors come from a human donor with alopecia areata.

This chain uses TRBV19 with TRBJ1-1; weak D call: TRBD1 (5 bases). CDR3 length: 12 amino acids. The V and J ends lost 6 bases and 1 base respectively, with 6 bases between them. The germline gives CDR1 LNHDA, CDR2 SQIVND (reference sequence). CDR3 coding DNA: TGTGCCAGTAGCCAGGGGAACACTGAAGCTTTCTTT. It specifies CASSQGNTEAFF.

This clone has just a few counts. The V gene is TRBV14, the J gene TRBJ1-1; D gene uncertain. Trimming pared 5 bases from V and 10 bases from J, leaving 14 bases between. Germline CDR1 SGHDN, CDR2 FVKESK. The CDR3 contains 12 residues. DNA for the CDR3: TGTGCCAGCAGCTCCTCCGGGTTTGGAGCTTTCTTT. Amino acids: CASSSSGFGAFF.

The chain recombines TRBV27 with TRBJ2-1; a weak D match, TRBD1 (6 bases). The CDR3 has 14 amino acids. CDR1 and CDR2 from the germline V gene are MNHEY and SMNVEV (reference sequence). The V gene lost 6 bases and the J gene lost 6 bases, with 15 bases spanning the gap. The CDR3 region has the DNA TGTGCCAGCAGCACCCAGTCAGGGGTCAATGAGCAGTTCTTC. It yields the protein CASSTQSGVNEQFF.

The rearrangement uses TRBV28 and TRBJ1-5, with no clear D. The CDR3 covers 14 residues. V lost 7 bases to trimming and J lost 0 bases, with 10 bases between them. Per the germline V gene, CDR1 is MDHEN and CDR2 is SYDVKM. The CDR3 nucleotides read TGTGCCAGCATCCCACTTATTAGCAATCAGCCCCAGCATTTT. Amino acid sequence: CASIPLISNQPQHF.

The chain recombines TRBV27 with TRBJ2-5; no reliable D call. The V and J ends lost 4 bases and 5 bases respectively, with 8 bases between them. CDR3 length equals 12 residues. CDR1 and CDR2 from the germline V gene are MNHEY and SMNVEV (reference sequence). The CDR3 reads CASSSTGETQYF. CDR3 nucleotide sequence: TGTGCCAGCAGTTCCACCGGGGAGACCCAGTACTTC.

The chain uses TRBV6-5 and TRBJ1-5, with D uncertain. Germline CDR1 reads MNHEY; CDR2 reads SVGAGI. CDR3 size: 15 residues. The V end was cut by 2 bases, the J end by 3 bases, with 11 bases between. CDR3 protein: CASSYSAAFNQPQHF. The DNA for the CDR3 is TGTGCCAGCAGTTACAGTGCGGCCTTCAATCAGCCCCAGCATTTT.

This clone was seen a handful of times. V usage is TRBV2 and J usage is TRBJ2-1; 8 bases are a match to TRBD1. The CDR3 contains 15 residues. Germline V gene data show CDR1 as SNHLY and CDR2 as FYNNEI. Trimming removed 1 base from V and 6 bases from J; junction bases left unmatched: 5. The CDR3 is CASSEVGQAPNEQFF. The CDR3 bases are TGTGCCAGCAGTGAAGTGGGACAGGCTCCCAATGAGCAGTTCTTC.

The chain is built from TRBV2 and TRBJ2-1; D gene uncertain. Germline CDR1 reads SNHLY; CDR2 reads FYNNEI. This CDR3 is built from 14 residues. The germline V and J ends were trimmed by 10 bases and 6 bases, with 19 bases remaining between them. The CDR3 here is CAMHVVGYSNEQFF. CDR3 bases: TGTGCCATGCACGTCGTGGGGTATAGCAATGAGCAGTTCTTC.

The chain links TRBV25-1 to TRBJ2-1, with 11 bases matching TRBD2. The CDR3 consists of 14 residues. Germline values: CDR1 MGHDK, CDR2 SYGVNS. Losses at the gene ends were 6 bases for V and 5 bases for J; bases not matched to a gene: 3. For the CDR3, the DNA is TGTGCCAGCAGCTCGGGACTAGCGGACAATGAGCAGTTCTTC. It translates to CASSSGLADNEQFF.

This clone came up a few times. This CDR3 reads CSVYRGYTF. The CDR3 DNA reads TGCAGCGTTTATCGGGGCTACACCTTC. The chain uses TRBV29-1 and TRBJ1-2; the D is unclear. Trimming pared 5 bases from V and 8 bases from J, leaving 6 bases between. The CDR3 consists of 9 residues. Germline CDR1 and CDR2: SQVTM and ANQGSEA.

This clone was counted only a few times. The chain carries TRBV29-1 and TRBJ1-1; maybe TRBD1 (5 bases). This CDR3 has 12 amino acids. CDR1 and CDR2 from the germline V gene are SQVTM and ANQGSEA. V was cut by 7 bases and J by 5 bases, with 14 bases left in between. The CDR3 is CSAAGDKTEAFF. CDR3 DNA sequence: TGCAGCGCAGCGGGGGATAAGACTGAAGCTTTCTTT.

The gene calls are TRBV28 and TRBJ2-7; D is possibly TRBD1 or TRBD2 (5 bases each). The CDR3 has 13 residues. Trimming cost V 1 base and J 3 bases, with 7 bases left between them. Germline CDR1 reads MDHEN; CDR2 reads SYDVKM. CDR3 sequence (DNA): TGTGCCAGCAGTTTATATGGGGGCTACGAGCAGTACTTC. The encoded protein is CASSLYGGYEQYF.

This clone came up a few times. V is TRBV19 and J is TRBJ2-7, with TRBD1 identical over 9 bases. Germline V gives CDR1 LNHDA, CDR2 SQIVND (reference sequence). Unmatched junction bases numbered 9, after V lost 6 bases and J lost 6 bases. This CDR3 is 14 amino acids long. CDR3 loop: CASRPGQGVGEQYF. For the CDR3, the DNA is TGTGCCAGTAGGCCGGGACAGGGCGTAGGCGAGCAGTACTTC.

The chain carries TRBV27 and TRBJ2-2; TRBD1 aligns across 7 bases. With 3 bases clipped from V and 5 bases from J, the junction kept 3 bases outside the gene matches. Per germline, CDR1 MNHEY and CDR2 SMNVEV (reference sequence). This CDR3 contains 14 residues. CDR3 DNA sequence: TGTGCCAGCAGTTTCCCAGGGGGAACCGGGGAGCTGTTTTTT. Encoded protein: CASSFPGGTGELFF.

This clone appeared a few times. This chain links TRBV6-5 with TRBJ1-5; D gene unclear. V shed 5 bases and J shed 3 bases, with 11 bases lying between them. The length of the CDR3 is 14 residues. CDR1 and CDR2 from the germline V gene are MNHEY and SVGAGI. CDR3 bases: TGTGCCAGCAGTGCTCACAGCTTCAATCAGCCCCAGCATTTT. Translated, it gives CASSAHSFNQPQHF.

V usage is TRBV5-1 and J usage is TRBJ2-3, with D uncertain. Germline V CDR1 and CDR2: SGHRS, YFSETQ. This CDR3 is built from 14 residues. V was cut by 4 bases and J by 0 bases, with 9 bases left in between. CDR3 sequence reads: CASSPGRSTDTQYF. As DNA, the CDR3 is TGCGCCAGCAGCCCTGGACGAAGCACAGATACGCAGTATTTT.

The chain joins TRBV7-9 to TRBJ2-7, with D unresolved. V was shortened by 5 bases and J by 6 bases, with 17 bases between the two germline ends. CDR3 length equals 14 residues. Germline lookup yields CDR1 SEHNR and CDR2 FQNEAQ (reference sequence). CDR3 sequence: CASSLRDLYREQYF. The CDR3 DNA sequence: TGTGCCAGCAGCCTCCGAGACCTGTACCGCGAGCAGTACTTC.

Only one count was recorded for this clone. The chain is built from TRBV6-5 and TRBJ2-5, with 8 bases identical to TRBD1. V gave up 6 bases and J gave up 2 bases; unmatched junction bases: 8. Germline V gives CDR1 MNHEY, CDR2 SVGAGI. There are 15 residues in the CDR3. The CDR3 spells CASRVMTGAQETQYF. Here the CDR3 DNA reads TGTGCCAGCAGGGTAATGACAGGGGCGCAAGAGACCCAGTACTTC.

This clone came up a few times. The chain employs TRBV29-1 and TRBJ1-2, with a weak D call TRBD1 (6 bases). Germline CDR1 SQVTM, CDR2 ANQGSEA. Deletions cut 0 bases from V and 6 bases from J, with 11 bases between. CDR3 length: 13 amino acids. The CDR3 nucleotides read TGCAGCGTTGAAGATGCGGGGGGGCATGGCTACACCTTC. Translating gives CSVEDAGGHGYTF.

The chain combines TRBV29-1 with TRBJ2-3; the D gene is possibly TRBD2 (6 bases). Trimming left V 5 bases short and J 1 base short, with 13 bases between. Germline CDR1 reads SQVTM; CDR2 reads ANQGSEA. The CDR3 has 14 residues. The CDR3 is CSVRVERGTDTQYF. CDR3 DNA sequence: TGCAGCGTTCGAGTTGAGCGGGGCACAGATACGCAGTATTTT.

V and J are TRBV29-1 and TRBJ2-3; D is possibly TRBD2 (7 bases). The CDR3 has 15 amino acids. Trimming took off 5 bases at V and 5 bases at J, with 20 bases between the two ends. Germline V gives CDR1 SQVTM, CDR2 ANQGSEA. The CDR3 DNA sequence: TGCAGCGTTAGTTGGGCGGGAGAGGGGGAAGATACGCAGTATTTT. It yields the protein CSVSWAGEGEDTQYF.

The J gene is TRBJ1-5, the V gene TRBV27; TRBD1 is a possible D gene (6 bases). V was pared by 7 bases and J by 5 bases, with 12 bases between. In germline, CDR1 is MNHEY, CDR2 SMNVEV (reference sequence). The length of the CDR3 is 13 residues. The CDR3 DNA is TGTGCCAGCACCCCAGGGGAACATCAGCCCCAGCATTTT. This codes for CASTPGEHQPQHF.

This chain joins TRBV29-1 and TRBJ1-1; TRBD1 might be the D (6 bases). The V end lost 6 bases, the J end lost 0 bases, and 11 bases lay between the germline ends. The CDR3 loop spans 13 amino acids. Looked up from germline, CDR1 is SQVTM and CDR2 is ANQGSEA. CDR3 nucleotides: TGCAGCGTGGTTTGGGACATGAACACTGAAGCTTTCTTT. This codes for CSVVWDMNTEAFF.

This clone came up a few times. This chain joins TRBV7-9 and TRBJ1-4, with a possible D match to TRBD1 (6 bases). Trimming removed 5 bases from V and 8 bases from J, with 15 bases in between. Germline V gene lookup returns CDR1 SEHNR and CDR2 FQNEAQ (reference sequence). The CDR3 length is 14 residues. The chain's CDR3 is CASSKVDSGEKLFF. The DNA for the CDR3 is TGTGCCAGCAGCAAGGTGGACAGTGGGGAAAAACTGTTTTTT. Using reference TRBV7-9 and TRBJ1-4 for the parts outside the CDR3, the full variable domain is DTGVSQNPRHKITKRGQNVTFRCDPISEHNRLYWYRQTLGQGPEFLTYFQNEAQLEKSRLLSDRFSAERPKGSFSTLEIQRTEQGDSAMYLCASSKVDSGEKLFFGSGTQLSVL.

The rearrangement joins TRBV2 to TRBJ1-2, with TRBD1 as a possible D gene (5 bases). Germline CDR1 and CDR2: SNHLY and FYNNEI. The CDR3 has 17 residues. V gave up 4 bases and J gave up 6 bases, with 24 bases separating them. CDR3 region: CASSGKATQGPADGYTF. As DNA, the CDR3 is TGTGCCAGCAGTGGTAAAGCCACCCAGGGACCGGCAGATGGCTACACCTTC.